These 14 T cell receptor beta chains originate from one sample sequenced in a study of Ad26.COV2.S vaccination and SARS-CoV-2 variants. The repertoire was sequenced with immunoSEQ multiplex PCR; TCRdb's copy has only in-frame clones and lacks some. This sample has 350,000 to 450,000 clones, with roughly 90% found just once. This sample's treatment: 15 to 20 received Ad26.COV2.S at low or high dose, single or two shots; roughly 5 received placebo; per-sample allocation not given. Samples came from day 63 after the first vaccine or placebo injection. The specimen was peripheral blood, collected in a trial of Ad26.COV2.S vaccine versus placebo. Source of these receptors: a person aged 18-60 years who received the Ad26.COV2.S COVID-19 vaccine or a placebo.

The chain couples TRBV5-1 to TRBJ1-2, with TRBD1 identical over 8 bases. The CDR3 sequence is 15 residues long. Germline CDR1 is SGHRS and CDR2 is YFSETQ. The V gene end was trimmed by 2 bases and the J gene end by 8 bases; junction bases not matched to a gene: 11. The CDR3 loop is CASSLGSQGADGYTF. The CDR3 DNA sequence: TGCGCCAGCAGCTTAGGTTCCCAGGGGGCTGACGGCTACACCTTC.

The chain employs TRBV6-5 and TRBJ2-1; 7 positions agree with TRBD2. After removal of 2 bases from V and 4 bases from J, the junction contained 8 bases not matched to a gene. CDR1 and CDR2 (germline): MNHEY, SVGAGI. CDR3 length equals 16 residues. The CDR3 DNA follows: TGTGCCAGCAGTTACCGGAGCGGGGTGCTATACAATGAGCAGTTCTTC. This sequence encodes CASSYRSGVLYNEQFF.

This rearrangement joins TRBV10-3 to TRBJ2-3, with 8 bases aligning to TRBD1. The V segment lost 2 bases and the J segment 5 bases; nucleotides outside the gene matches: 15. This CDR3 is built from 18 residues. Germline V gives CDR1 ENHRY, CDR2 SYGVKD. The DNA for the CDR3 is TGTGCCATCAGTGAGACGAGGGAACAGGGGGTTTTGGGAGATACGCAGTATTTT. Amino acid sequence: CAISETREQGVLGDTQYF.

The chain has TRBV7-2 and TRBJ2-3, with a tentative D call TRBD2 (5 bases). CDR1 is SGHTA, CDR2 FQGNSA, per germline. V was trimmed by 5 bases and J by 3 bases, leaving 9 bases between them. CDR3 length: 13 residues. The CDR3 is CASSTGYTDTQYF. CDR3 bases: TGTGCCAGCAGCACGGGGTATACAGATACGCAGTATTTT.

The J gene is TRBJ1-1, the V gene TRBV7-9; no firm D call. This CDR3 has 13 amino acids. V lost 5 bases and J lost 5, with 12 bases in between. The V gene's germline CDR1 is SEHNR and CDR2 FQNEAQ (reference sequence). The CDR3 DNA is TGTGCCAGCAGCCTCCTCGGAAATACTGAAGCTTTCTTT. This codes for CASSLLGNTEAFF.

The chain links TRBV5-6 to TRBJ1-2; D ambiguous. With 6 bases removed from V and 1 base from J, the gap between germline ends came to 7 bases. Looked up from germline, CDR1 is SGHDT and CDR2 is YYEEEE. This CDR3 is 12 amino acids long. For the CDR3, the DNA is TGTGCCAGCATTTGCCTTAACTATGGCTACACCTTC. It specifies CASICLNYGYTF.

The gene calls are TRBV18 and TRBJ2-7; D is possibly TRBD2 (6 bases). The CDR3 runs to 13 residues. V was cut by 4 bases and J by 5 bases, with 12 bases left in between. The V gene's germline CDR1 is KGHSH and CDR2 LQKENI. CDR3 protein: CASSRGVLNEQYF. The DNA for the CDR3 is TGTGCCAGCTCACGGGGGGTCTTGAACGAGCAGTACTTC.

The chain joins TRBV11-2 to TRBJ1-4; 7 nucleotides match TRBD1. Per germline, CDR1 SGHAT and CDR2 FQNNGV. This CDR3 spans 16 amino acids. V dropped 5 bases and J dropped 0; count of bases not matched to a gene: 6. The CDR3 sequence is CASSTGQVATNEKLFF. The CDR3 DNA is TGTGCCAGCAGCACAGGACAGGTTGCAACTAATGAAAAACTGTTTTTT.

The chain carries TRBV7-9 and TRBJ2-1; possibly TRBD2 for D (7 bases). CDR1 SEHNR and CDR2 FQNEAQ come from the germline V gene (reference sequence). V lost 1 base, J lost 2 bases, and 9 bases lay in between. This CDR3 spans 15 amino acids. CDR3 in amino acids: CASSLVGGAYNEQFF. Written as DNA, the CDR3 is TGTGCCAGCAGCTTAGTAGGGGGGGCCTACAATGAGCAGTTCTTC.

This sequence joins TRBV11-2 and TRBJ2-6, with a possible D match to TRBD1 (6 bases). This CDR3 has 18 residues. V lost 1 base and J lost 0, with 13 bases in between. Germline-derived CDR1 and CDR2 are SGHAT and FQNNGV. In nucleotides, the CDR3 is TGTGCCAGCAGCTTAGGACAGGTACTCAGCTCTGGGGCCAACGTCCTGACTTTC. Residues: CASSLGQVLSSGANVLTF.

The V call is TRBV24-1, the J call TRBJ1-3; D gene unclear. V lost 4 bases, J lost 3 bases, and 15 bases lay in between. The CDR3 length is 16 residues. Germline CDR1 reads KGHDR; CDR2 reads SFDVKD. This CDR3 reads CATSEVVEGGGNTIYF. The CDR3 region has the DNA TGTGCCACCAGTGAGGTCGTCGAGGGCGGTGGAAACACCATATATTTT.

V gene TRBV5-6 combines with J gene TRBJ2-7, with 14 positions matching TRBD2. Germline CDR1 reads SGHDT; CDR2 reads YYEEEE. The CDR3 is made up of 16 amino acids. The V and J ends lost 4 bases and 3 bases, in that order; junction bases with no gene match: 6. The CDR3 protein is CASSLWTSGGYYEQYF. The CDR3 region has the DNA TGTGCCAGCAGCCTCTGGACTAGCGGGGGGTACTACGAGCAGTACTTC.

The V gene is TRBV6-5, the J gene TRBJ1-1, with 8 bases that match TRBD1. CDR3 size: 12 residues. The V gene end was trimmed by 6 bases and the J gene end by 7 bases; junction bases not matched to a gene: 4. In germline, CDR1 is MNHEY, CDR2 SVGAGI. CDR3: CASRNRGFEAFF. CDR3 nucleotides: TGTGCCAGCAGGAACAGGGGGTTTGAAGCTTTCTTT.

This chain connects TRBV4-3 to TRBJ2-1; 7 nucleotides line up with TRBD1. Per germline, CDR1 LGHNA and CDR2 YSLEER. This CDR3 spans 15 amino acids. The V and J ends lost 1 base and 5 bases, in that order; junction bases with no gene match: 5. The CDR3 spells CASSQGNRGDNEQFF. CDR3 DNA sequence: TGCGCCAGCAGCCAAGGAAACAGGGGAGACAATGAGCAGTTCTTC.